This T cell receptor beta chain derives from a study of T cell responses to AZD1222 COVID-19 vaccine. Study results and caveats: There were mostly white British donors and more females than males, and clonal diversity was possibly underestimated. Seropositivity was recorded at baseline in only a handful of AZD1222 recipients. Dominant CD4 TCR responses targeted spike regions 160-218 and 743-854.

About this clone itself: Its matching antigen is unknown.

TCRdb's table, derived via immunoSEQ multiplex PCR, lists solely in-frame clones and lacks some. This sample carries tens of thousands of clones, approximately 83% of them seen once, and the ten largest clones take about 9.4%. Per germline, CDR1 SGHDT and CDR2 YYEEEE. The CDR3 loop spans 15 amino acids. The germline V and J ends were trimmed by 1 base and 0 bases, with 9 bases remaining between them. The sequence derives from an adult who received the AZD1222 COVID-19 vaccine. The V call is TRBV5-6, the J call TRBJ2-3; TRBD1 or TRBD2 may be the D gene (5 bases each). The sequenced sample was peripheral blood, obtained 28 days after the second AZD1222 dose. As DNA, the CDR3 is TGTGCCAGCAGCTTGACTGGGGGAAGCACAGATACGCAGTATTTT. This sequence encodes CASSLTGGSTDTQYF.